This section outlines one T cell receptor (beta chain) sequence together with its context. For genomic DNA, unsorted samples relied on approximately 81 million PBMCs. These data belong to a study of shared clonotypes between healthy human individuals. Produced via immunoSEQ multiplex PCR; TCRdb's table is partial and in-frame only. The profile shows about 460,000 clones, around 77% of them singletons. The V gene end was trimmed by 6 bases and the J gene end by 4 bases; junction bases not matched to a gene: 7. This CDR3 comprises 15 residues. The V gene's germline CDR1 is MNHNS and CDR2 SASEGT. The J gene is TRBJ1-4, the V gene TRBV6-1, with 8 positions matching TRBD1. This sequence originates from a woman aged 40-49 years in good health. Some clones in this sample may be carry-over from other donors' samples. Sequencing used PBMCs. CDR3 sequence reads: CASRLDRGSNEKLFF. CDR3 coding DNA: TGTGCCAGCAGACTCGACAGGGGTAGTAATGAAAAACTGTTTTTT.